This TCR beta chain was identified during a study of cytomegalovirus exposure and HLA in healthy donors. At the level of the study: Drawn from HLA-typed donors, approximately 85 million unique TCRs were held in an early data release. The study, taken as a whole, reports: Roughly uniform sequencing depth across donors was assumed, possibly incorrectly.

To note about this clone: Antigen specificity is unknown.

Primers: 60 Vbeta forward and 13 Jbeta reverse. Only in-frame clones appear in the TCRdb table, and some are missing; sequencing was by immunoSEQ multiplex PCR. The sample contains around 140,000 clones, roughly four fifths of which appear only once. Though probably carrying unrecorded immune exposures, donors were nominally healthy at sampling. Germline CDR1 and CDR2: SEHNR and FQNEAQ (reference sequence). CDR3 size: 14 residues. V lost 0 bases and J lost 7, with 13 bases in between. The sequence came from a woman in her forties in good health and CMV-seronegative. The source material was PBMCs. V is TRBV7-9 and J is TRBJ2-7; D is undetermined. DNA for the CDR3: TGTGCCAGCAGCTTAGCCCCTGGAGAGAGGGAGCAGTACTTC. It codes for CASSLAPGEREQYF. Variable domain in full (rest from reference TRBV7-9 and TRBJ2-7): DTGVSQNPRHKITKRGQNVTFRCDPISEHNRLYWYRQTLGQGPEFLTYFQNEAQLEKSRLLSDRFSAERPKGSFSTLEIQRTEQGDSAMYLCASSLAPGEREQYFGPGTRLTVT.